This T cell receptor beta chain was identified during a study of CD8 T cells in Susac syndrome. A quantity of about 0.5 to 1 ug RNA underwent reverse transcription using random hexamers. An immunoSEQ multiplex PCR generated amplified TCR beta CDR3 products spanning 54 Vbeta and 13 Jbeta. TCRdb analysed the immunoSEQ multiplex PCR reads with MiXCR anew, one entry per CDR3 protein. The sample carries approximately 150,000 distinct CDR3 sequences, about 95% recorded once. CDR1 is MNHNS, CDR2 SASEGT, per germline. The CDR3 totals 16 residues. The V gene end was trimmed by 5 bases and the J gene end by 1 base; junction bases not matched to a gene: 7. CD8+ and CD4+ blood T cells underwent TCR beta sequencing. Treatment-naive patients with stable or active relapsing-remitting disease served as multiple sclerosis controls. TEMRA cells were enriched by FACS, and CD4+ and CD8+ T cells were negatively isolated.

The TCR comes from a human donor with multiple sclerosis. The sequenced sample consisted of CD4+ T cells from PBMCs. The chain combines TRBV6-1 with TRBJ1-2; TRBD1 matches 10 bases. For the CDR3, the DNA is TGTGCCAGCAGTCGAGCCGGGACAGGGGTTAACTATGGCTACACCTTC. Protein: CASSRAGTGVNYGYTF.